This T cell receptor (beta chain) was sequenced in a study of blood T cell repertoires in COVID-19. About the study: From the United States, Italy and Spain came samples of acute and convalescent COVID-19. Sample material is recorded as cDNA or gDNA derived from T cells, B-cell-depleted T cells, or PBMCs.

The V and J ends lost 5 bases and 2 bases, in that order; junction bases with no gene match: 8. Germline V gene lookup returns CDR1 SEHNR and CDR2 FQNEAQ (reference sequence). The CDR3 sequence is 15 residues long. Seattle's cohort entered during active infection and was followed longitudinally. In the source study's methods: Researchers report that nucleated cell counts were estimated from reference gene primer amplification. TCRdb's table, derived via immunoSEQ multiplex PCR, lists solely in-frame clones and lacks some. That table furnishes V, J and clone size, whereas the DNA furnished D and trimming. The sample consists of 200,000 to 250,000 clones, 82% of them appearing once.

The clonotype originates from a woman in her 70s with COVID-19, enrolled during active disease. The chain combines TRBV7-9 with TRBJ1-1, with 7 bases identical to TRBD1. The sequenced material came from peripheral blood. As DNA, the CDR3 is TGTGCCAGCAGCCCATGGGACAGTAGAAACACTGAAGCTTTCTTT. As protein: CASSPWDSRNTEAFF.